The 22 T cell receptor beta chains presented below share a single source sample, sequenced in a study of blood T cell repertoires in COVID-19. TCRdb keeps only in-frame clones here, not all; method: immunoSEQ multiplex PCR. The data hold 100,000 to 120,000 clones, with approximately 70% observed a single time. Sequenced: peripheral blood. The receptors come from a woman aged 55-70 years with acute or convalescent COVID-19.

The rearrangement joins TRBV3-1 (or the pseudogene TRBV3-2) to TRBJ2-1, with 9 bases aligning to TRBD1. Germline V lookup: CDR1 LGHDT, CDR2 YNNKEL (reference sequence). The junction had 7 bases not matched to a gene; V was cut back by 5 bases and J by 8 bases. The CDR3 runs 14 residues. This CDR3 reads CASSSGTGKDEQFF. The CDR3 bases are TGTGCCAGCAGCTCCGGGACAGGGAAGGATGAGCAGTTCTTC.

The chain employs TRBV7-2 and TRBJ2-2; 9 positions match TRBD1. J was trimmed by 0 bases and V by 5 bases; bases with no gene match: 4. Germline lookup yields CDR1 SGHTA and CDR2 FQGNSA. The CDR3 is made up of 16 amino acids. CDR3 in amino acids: CASSGRQGANTGELFF. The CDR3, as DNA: TGTGCCAGCAGCGGCAGACAGGGGGCGAACACCGGGGAGCTGTTTTTT.

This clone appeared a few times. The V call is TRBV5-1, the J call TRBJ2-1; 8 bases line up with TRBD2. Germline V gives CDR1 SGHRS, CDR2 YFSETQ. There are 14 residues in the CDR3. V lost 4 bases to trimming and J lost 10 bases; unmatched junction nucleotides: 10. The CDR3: CASSHPGGGGEQFF. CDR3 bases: TGCGCCAGCAGCCACCCGGGGGGGGGAGGCGAGCAGTTCTTC.

The CDR3 DNA reads as TGTGCCAGCAGCCAAGAGGGGACAGTCAATGGCTACACCTTC. Amino acid sequence: CASSQEGTVNGYTF. The chain couples TRBV4-2 to TRBJ1-2, with 7 bases fitting TRBD1. Germline CDR1 LGHNA, CDR2 YNFKEQ. Trimming at V came to 0 bases and at J to 6 bases, leaving 4 bases not matched to a gene. The CDR3 consists of 14 residues.

CDR3: CASSATGVEAFF. The CDR3 coding sequence is TGTGCCAGCAGCGCGACAGGGGTTGAAGCTTTCTTT. The chain couples TRBV7-3 to TRBJ1-1; 8 bases are shared with TRBD1. CDR1 SGHTA and CDR2 FQGTGA come from the germline V gene. This CDR3 has 12 residues. Germline trimming cut 5 bases from V and 7 bases from J; bases unmatched to any gene: 3.

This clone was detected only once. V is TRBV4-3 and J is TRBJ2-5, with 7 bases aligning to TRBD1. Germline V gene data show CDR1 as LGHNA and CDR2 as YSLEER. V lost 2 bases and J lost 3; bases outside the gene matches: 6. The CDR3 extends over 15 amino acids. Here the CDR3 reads CASSQIPTGKETQYF. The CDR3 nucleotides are TGCGCCAGCAGCCAAATCCCGACAGGGAAAGAGACCCAGTACTTC.

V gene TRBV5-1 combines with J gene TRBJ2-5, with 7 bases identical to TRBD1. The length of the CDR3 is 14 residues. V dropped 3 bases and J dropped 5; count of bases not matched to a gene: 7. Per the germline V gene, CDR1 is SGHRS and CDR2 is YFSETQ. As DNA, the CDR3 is TGCGCCAGCAGCTCGACAGGGCCGAGGGAGACCCAGTACTTC. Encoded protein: CASSSTGPRETQYF.

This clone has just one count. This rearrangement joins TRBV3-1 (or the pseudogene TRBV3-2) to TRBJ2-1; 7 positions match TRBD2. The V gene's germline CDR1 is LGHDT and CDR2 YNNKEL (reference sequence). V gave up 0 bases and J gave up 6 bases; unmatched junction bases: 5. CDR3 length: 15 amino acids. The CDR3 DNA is TGTGCCAGCAGCCAAGAATATGCTAGCGGCAATGAGCAGTTCTTC. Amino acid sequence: CASSQEYASGNEQFF.

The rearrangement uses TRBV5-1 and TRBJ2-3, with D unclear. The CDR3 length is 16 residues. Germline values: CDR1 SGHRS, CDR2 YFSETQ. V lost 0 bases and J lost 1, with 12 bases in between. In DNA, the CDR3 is TGCGCCAGCAGCTTGGAACTTCGAGCCCGCACAGATACGCAGTATTTT. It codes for CASSLELRARTDTQYF.

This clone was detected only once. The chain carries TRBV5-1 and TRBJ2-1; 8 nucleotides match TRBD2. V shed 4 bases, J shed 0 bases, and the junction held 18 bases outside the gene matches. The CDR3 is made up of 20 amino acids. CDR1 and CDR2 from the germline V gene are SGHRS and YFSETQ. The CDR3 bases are TGCGCCAGCAGCCCACAAGGGGCGGGGGGCTCCCGCAGCTCCTACAATGAGCAGTTCTTC. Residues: CASSPQGAGGSRSSYNEQFF. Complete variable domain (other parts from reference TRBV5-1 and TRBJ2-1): KAGVTQTPRYLIKTRGQQVTLSCSPISGHRSVSWYQQTPGQGLQFLFEYFSETQRNKGNFPGRFSGRQFSNSRSEMNVSTLELGDSALYLCASSPQGAGGSRSSYNEQFFGPGTRLTVL.

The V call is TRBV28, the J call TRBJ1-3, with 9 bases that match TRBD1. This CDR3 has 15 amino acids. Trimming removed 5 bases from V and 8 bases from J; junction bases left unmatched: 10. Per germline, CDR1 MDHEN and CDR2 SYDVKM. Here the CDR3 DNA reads TGTGCCAGCAGTCCCGGGGACAGGGCCTACGACACCATATATTTT. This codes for CASSPGDRAYDTIYF.

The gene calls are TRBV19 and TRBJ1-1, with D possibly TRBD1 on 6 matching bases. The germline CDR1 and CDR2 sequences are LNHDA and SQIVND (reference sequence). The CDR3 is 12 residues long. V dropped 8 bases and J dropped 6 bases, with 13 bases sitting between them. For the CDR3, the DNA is TGTGCCAGTGGGAACAGGGCCCCTGAAGCTTTCTTT. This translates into CASGNRAPEAFF.

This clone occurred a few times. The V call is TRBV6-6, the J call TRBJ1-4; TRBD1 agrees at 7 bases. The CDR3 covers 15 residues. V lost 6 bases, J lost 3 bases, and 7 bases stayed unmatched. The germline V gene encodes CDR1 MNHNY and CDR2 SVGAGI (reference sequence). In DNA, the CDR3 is TGTGCCAGCAGAGCCCAGGGGGTGGCTAATGAAAAACTGTTTTTT. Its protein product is CASRAQGVANEKLFF.

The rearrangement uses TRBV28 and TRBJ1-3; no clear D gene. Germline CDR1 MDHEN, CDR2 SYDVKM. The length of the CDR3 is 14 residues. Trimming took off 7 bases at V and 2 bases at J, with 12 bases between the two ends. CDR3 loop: CASTVPSPGNTIYF. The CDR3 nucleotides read TGTGCCAGCACCGTTCCTTCCCCTGGAAACACCATATATTTT.

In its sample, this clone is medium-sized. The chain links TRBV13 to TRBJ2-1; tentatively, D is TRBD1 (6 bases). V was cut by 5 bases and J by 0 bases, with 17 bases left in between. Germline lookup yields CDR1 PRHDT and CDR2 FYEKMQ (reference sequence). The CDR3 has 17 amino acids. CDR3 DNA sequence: TGTGCCAGCAGCGTGTTACAGGGAAGTGGCTCCTACAATGAGCAGTTCTTC. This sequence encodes CASSVLQGSGSYNEQFF. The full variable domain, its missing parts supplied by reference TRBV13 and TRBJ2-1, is AAGVIQSPRHLIKEKRETATLKCYPIPRHDTVYWYQQGPGQDPQFLISFYEKMQSDKGSIPDRFSAQQFSDYHSELNMSSLELGDSALYFCASSVLQGSGSYNEQFFGPGTRLTVL.

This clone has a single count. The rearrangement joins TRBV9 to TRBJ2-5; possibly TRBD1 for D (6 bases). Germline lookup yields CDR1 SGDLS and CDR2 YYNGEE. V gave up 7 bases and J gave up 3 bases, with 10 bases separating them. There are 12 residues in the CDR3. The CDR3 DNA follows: TGTGCCAGCGTGGGGGCGGAAGAGACCCAGTACTTC. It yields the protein CASVGAEETQYF.

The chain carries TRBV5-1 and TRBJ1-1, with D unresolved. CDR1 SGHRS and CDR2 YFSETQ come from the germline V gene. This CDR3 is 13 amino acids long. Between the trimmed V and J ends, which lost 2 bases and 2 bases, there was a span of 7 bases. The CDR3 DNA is TGCGCCAGCAGCTTTTCGGTAAACACTGAAGCTTTCTTT. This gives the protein CASSFSVNTEAFF.

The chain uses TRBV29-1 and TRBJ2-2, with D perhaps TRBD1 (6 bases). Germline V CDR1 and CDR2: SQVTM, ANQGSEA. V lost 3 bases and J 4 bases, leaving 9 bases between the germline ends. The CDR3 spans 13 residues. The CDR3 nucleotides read TGCAGCGTTGACAGGGGAAGCACCGGGGAGCTGTTTTTT. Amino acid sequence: CSVDRGSTGELFF.

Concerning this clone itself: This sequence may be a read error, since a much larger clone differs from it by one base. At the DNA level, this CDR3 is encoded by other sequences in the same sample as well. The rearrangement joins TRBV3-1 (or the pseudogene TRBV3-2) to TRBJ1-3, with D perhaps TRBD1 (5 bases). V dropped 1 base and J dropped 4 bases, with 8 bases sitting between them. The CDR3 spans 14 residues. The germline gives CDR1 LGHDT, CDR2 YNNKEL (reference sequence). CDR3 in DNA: TGTGCCAGCAGCCAAGGGGCAGGGGGAAACACCATATATTTT. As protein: CASSQGAGGNTIYF.

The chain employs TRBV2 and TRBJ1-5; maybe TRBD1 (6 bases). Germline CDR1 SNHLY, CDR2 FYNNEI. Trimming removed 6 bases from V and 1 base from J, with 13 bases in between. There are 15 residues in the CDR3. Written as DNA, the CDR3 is TGTGCCAGCAGCGCACATCAGGGGAGCAATCAGCCCCAGCATTTT. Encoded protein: CASSAHQGSNQPQHF.

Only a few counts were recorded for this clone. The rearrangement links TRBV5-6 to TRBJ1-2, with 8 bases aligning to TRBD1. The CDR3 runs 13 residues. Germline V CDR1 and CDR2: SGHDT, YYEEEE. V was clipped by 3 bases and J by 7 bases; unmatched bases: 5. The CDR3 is CASSSTGGSGYTF. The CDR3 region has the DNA TGTGCCAGCAGCTCTACAGGGGGTTCTGGCTACACCTTC.

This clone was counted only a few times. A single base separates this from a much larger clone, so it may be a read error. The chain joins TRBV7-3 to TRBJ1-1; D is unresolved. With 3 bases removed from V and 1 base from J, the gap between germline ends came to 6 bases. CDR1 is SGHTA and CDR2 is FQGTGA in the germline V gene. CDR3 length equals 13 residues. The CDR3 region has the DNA TGTGCCAGCAGCTTCCGGGGGAACACTGAAGCTTTCTTT. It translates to CASSFRGNTEAFF.